One and the same sample provided the 28 T cell receptor beta chains below, sequenced in a study of beta chain features in type 1 diabetes. Their target antigens are unknown. Since all of the isolated RNA was reverse transcribed, expressed TCRB transcripts were what got sequenced. Here immunoSEQ multiplex PCR was the method, and the copy in TCRdb shows in-frame clones only, minus some. The profile covers tens of thousands of clones, with about 70% appearing a single time and about 1.1% taken by the ten largest. Study conclusions and caveats: The study found moderately but significantly shorter TCRB CDR3s in all four CD4+ subsets of Type 1 diabetes patients.

The sequenced sample was stem cell memory CD4+ T cells from blood. The receptors here all came from a woman in her thirties or forties with type 1 diabetes.

A remark on this clone: Sequence at one end of the junction differs from germline and may be a read error. The chain is built from TRBV4-1 and TRBJ2-7, with D perhaps matching TRBD1 (5 bases). This CDR3 has 13 amino acids. The germline CDR1 and CDR2 sequences are MGHRA and YSYEKL. CDR3 DNA: TGTGCCAGCAGCCAAGCACAGGCCCTCGAGCAGTACTTC. Translation gives CASSQAQALEQYF.

The chain recombines TRBV18 with TRBJ2-1; TRBD1 matches 7 bases. Trimming at V came to 3 bases and at J to 2 bases, leaving 4 bases not matched to a gene. The CDR3 consists of 15 residues. In germline, CDR1 is KGHSH, CDR2 LQKENI. CDR3 residues: CASSPGQTAYNEQFF. The CDR3, as DNA: TGTGCCAGCTCACCGGGACAGACAGCCTACAATGAGCAGTTCTTC. Full variable domain (remainder filled in from reference TRBV18 and TRBJ2-1): NAGVMQNPRHLVRRRGQEARLRCSPMKGHSHVYWYRQLPEEGLKFMVYLQKENIIDESGMPKERFSAEFPKEGPSILRIQQVVRGDSAAYFCASSPGQTAYNEQFFGPGTRLTVL.

CDR3 residues: CASSPSGVPTNTQYF. The DNA of the CDR3 is TGTGCCAGCAGCCCTTCGGGGGTCCCAACGAATACGCAGTATTTT. This rearrangement joins TRBV11-3 to TRBJ2-3; D perhaps matches TRBD2 (6 bases). This CDR3 is 15 amino acids long. The germline V gene has CDR1 SGHNT and CDR2 YENEEA. Between the trimmed V and J ends, which lost 5 bases and 7 bases, there was a span of 19 bases.

This chain connects TRBV4-3 to TRBJ1-1, with a possible D match to TRBD1 (6 bases). From germline, CDR1 is LGHNA and CDR2 YSLEER. This CDR3 is built from 14 residues. Trimming left V 0 bases short and J 14 bases short, with 19 bases between. The CDR3 protein is CASSQDMVGHPGFF. In DNA form, the CDR3 reads TGCGCCAGCAGCCAAGATATGGTGGGACACCCTGGCTTCTTT.

This clone has just one count. V usage is TRBV7-9 and J usage is TRBJ1-2; D gene uncertain. V shed 5 bases and J shed 3 bases, with 10 bases lying between them. The CDR3 totals 13 residues. Germline lookup yields CDR1 SEHNR and CDR2 FQNEAQ (reference sequence). The CDR3 sequence is CASSPLQYYGYTF. As DNA, the CDR3 is TGTGCCAGCAGCCCCCTGCAGTACTATGGCTACACCTTC.

V and J are TRBV7-9 and TRBJ1-3, with 8 bases that match TRBD1. Germline assignment: CDR1 SEHNR and CDR2 FQNEAQ (reference sequence). The CDR3 runs to 14 residues. With V trimmed by 5 bases and J by 2 bases, 2 bases remained unmatched. The CDR3: CASSPTGAGNTIYF. CDR3 DNA: TGTGCCAGCAGCCCGACAGGGGCTGGAAACACCATATATTTT.

This rearrangement joins TRBV28 to TRBJ2-1; tentatively, D is TRBD2 (6 bases). The CDR3 spans 14 residues. CDR1 MDHEN and CDR2 SYDVKM come from the germline V gene. V dropped 1 base and J dropped 12 bases, with 16 bases sitting between them. CDR3 residues: CASSLSQEGSRQFF. In nucleotides, the CDR3 is TGTGCCAGCAGTTTATCACAGGAGGGGTCCAGGCAGTTCTTC.

The genes are TRBV7-9 and TRBJ2-5, with D perhaps TRBD2 (5 bases). The V and J ends lost 1 base and 1 base respectively, with 7 bases between them. Per germline, CDR1 SEHNR and CDR2 FQNEAQ (reference sequence). The CDR3 spans 14 residues. The CDR3 loop reads CASSLGLTQETQYF. In nucleotides, the CDR3 is TGTGCCAGCAGCTTAGGACTAACCCAAGAGACCCAGTACTTC.

The chain links TRBV6-1 to TRBJ2-3, with a weak D call TRBD2 (6 bases). The CDR3 sequence is 15 residues long. V lost 1 base and J lost 3, with 11 bases in between. Germline CDR1 is MNHNS and CDR2 is SASEGT. The CDR3 region has the DNA TGTGCCAGCAGTGAAGGGACGGGAGTAACAGATACGCAGTATTTT. The encoded protein is CASSEGTGVTDTQYF.

The rearrangement joins TRBV7-2 to TRBJ1-3; D uncertain. The V and J ends lost 3 bases and 8 bases respectively, with 11 bases between them. This CDR3 has 13 residues. Germline V gives CDR1 SGHTA, CDR2 FQGNSA. CDR3 nucleotides: TGTGCCAGCAGCTTTCGTTTCGGGGACACCATATATTTT. Residues: CASSFRFGDTIYF.

The chain carries TRBV7-2 and TRBJ2-7; weak D call: TRBD1 (6 bases). The CDR3 runs 15 residues. Trimming took off 5 bases at V and 1 base at J, with 15 bases between the two ends. Germline lookup yields CDR1 SGHTA and CDR2 FQGNSA. Here the CDR3 DNA reads TGTGCCAGCAGCCGCCTGACAGGAGATTCCTACGAGCAGTACTTC. This translates into CASSRLTGDSYEQYF.

The chain couples TRBV7-3 to TRBJ2-1; 7 bases line up with TRBD2. This CDR3 comprises 17 residues. Germline assignment: CDR1 SGHTA and CDR2 FQGTGA. Trimming at V came to 5 bases and at J to 2 bases, leaving 12 bases not matched to a gene. CDR3 loop: CASSLRAGVVPYNEQFF. In DNA, the CDR3 is TGTGCCAGCAGCCTTCGTGCGGGAGTAGTACCCTACAATGAGCAGTTCTTC.

Only one count was recorded for this clone. The chain links TRBV11-1 to TRBJ1-1; 7 positions agree with TRBD1. The V segment lost 5 bases and the J segment 4 bases; nucleotides outside the gene matches: 7. CDR3 length: 14 residues. Germline CDR1 SGHAT, CDR2 FQDESV (reference sequence). The CDR3 is CASSGGTAGTEAFF. Here the CDR3 DNA reads TGTGCCAGCAGCGGAGGGACAGCGGGCACTGAAGCTTTCTTT.

In its sample, this clone was seen once. The chain links TRBV7-6 to TRBJ2-3; the D gene is possibly TRBD2 (6 bases). CDR3 length equals 15 residues. The germline CDR1 and CDR2 sequences are SGHVS and FNYEAQ. Trimming took off 5 bases at V and 4 bases at J, with 16 bases between the two ends. CDR3 residues: CASSPFSGGADTQYF. CDR3 nucleotides: TGTGCCAGCAGCCCGTTCTCAGGAGGGGCAGATACGCAGTATTTT.

This clone was recorded a few times. The chain is built from TRBV5-5 and TRBJ1-1; D might be TRBD1 (6 bases). Per the germline V gene, CDR1 is SGHKS and CDR2 is YYEKEE (reference sequence). The CDR3 covers 15 residues. Trimming took 1 base from V and 0 from J, leaving 10 bases between them. DNA of the CDR3: TGTGCCAGCAGCTTGTCGAGGACAGTGAACACTGAAGCTTTCTTT. Translated, it gives CASSLSRTVNTEAFF.

The chain carries TRBV7-3 and TRBJ2-3, with 7 bases lining up with TRBD2. The V segment lost 3 bases and the J segment 4 bases; nucleotides outside the gene matches: 4. This CDR3 is built from 14 residues. The germline V gene encodes CDR1 SGHTA and CDR2 FQGTGA. CDR3 in DNA: TGTGCCAGCAGCTTCGGGGGGTTGTCAGATACGCAGTATTTT. Translated: CASSFGGLSDTQYF.

This clone was observed a handful of times. The V gene is TRBV28, the J gene TRBJ2-1, with D possibly TRBD1 on 6 matching bases. This CDR3 is 12 amino acids long. Germline assignment: CDR1 MDHEN and CDR2 SYDVKM. V lost 2 bases and J lost 15, with 14 bases in between. The DNA for the CDR3 is TGTGCCAGCAGTTTAATAAAACAGGGTTCGTTCTTC. Protein product: CASSLIKQGSFF.

V is TRBV4-3 and J is TRBJ1-5, with 7 nucleotides matching TRBD1. V gave up 0 bases and J gave up 4 bases; unmatched junction bases: 3. This CDR3 has 15 amino acids. Germline loops: CDR1 LGHNA, CDR2 YSLEER. CDR3 protein: CASSQEGQLNQPQHF. The DNA of the CDR3 is TGCGCCAGCAGCCAAGAGGGACAGTTAAATCAGCCCCAGCATTTT.

The chain combines TRBV5-1 with TRBJ2-5; D gene uncertain. The CDR3 runs to 13 residues. Germline CDR1 reads SGHRS; CDR2 reads YFSETQ. Trimming took 2 bases from V and 0 from J, leaving 5 bases between them. The DNA for the CDR3 is TGCGCCAGCAGCTTTCGGTACCAAGAGACCCAGTACTTC. This translates into CASSFRYQETQYF.

This clone was counted between two and nine times. V gene TRBV19 combines with J gene TRBJ2-3; 8 positions agree with TRBD2. The J segment lost 1 base and the V segment lost 10 bases, leaving 4 bases of the junction unmatched. Germline V CDR1 and CDR2: LNHDA, SQIVND (reference sequence). There are 13 residues in the CDR3. The CDR3 DNA sequence: TGTGCCACTAGGCGGGAGGGCACAGATACGCAGTATTTT. This sequence encodes CATRREGTDTQYF.

The V gene is TRBV10-3, the J gene TRBJ2-3; D ambiguous. Germline loops: CDR1 ENHRY, CDR2 SYGVKD. Trimming stripped 4 bases from V and 0 bases from J, with 8 bases between. The CDR3 contains 14 residues. DNA of the CDR3: TGTGCCATCAGTGCAGGCCTTAGCACAGATACGCAGTATTTT. Encoded protein: CAISAGLSTDTQYF.

CDR3 bases: TGCGCCAGCAGCCAAGAGGAGGGAGGCGGCAATCAGCCCCAGCATTTT. Translated: CASSQEEGGGNQPQHF. The chain has TRBV4-3 and TRBJ1-5; no definite D call. Deletions cut 0 bases from V and 2 bases from J, with 11 bases between. The CDR3 runs to 16 residues. Germline V gene data show CDR1 as LGHNA and CDR2 as YSLEER.

This clone has more than one count but fewer than ten. The J gene is TRBJ2-1, the V gene TRBV18; TRBD2 aligns across 7 bases. This CDR3 contains 12 residues. V dropped 2 bases and J dropped 10; count of bases not matched to a gene: 2. The germline V gene encodes CDR1 KGHSH and CDR2 LQKENI. CDR3 bases: TGTGCCAGCTCACCAGAGGGAGGGGAGCAGTTCTTC. The encoded protein is CASSPEGGEQFF. Looking up the rest from reference TRBV18 and TRBJ2-1 gives the full variable domain: NAGVMQNPRHLVRRRGQEARLRCSPMKGHSHVYWYRQLPEEGLKFMVYLQKENIIDESGMPKERFSAEFPKEGPSILRIQQVVRGDSAAYFCASSPEGGEQFFGPGTRLTVL.

The rearrangement joins TRBV4-2 to TRBJ2-7; TRBD1 agrees at 8 bases. This CDR3 is built from 16 residues. Germline V gene lookup returns CDR1 LGHNA and CDR2 YNFKEQ. V lost 1 base to trimming and J lost 6 bases; unmatched junction nucleotides: 11. The CDR3 DNA is TGTGCCAGCAGCCAAGGACCCCGGGACAGGTATATCGAGCAGTACTTC. It specifies CASSQGPRDRYIEQYF.

The V and J genes are TRBV2 and TRBJ1-4; the D is unclear. With 7 bases removed from V and 0 bases from J, the gap between germline ends came to 12 bases. Germline V gene lookup returns CDR1 SNHLY and CDR2 FYNNEI. The CDR3 totals 15 residues. Here the CDR3 reads CASTLLAATNEKLFF. DNA of the CDR3: TGTGCCAGCACCCTCTTGGCTGCAACTAATGAAAAACTGTTTTTT.

The V gene is TRBV6-5, the J gene TRBJ1-6, with 8 bases aligning to TRBD1. CDR3 length: 14 amino acids. The germline V gene has CDR1 MNHEY and CDR2 SVGAGI. Trimming removed 10 bases from V and 6 bases from J; junction bases left unmatched: 8. The CDR3 DNA reads TGTGCCACCCAAAGGACAGGGTTTAATTCACCCCTCCACTTT. Translated, it gives CATQRTGFNSPLHF.

The chain employs TRBV5-4 and TRBJ1-1; D remains ambiguous. Germline values: CDR1 SGHNT, CDR2 YYREEE (reference sequence). The CDR3 consists of 15 residues. V was cut by 3 bases and J by 0 bases, with 12 bases left in between. The chain's CDR3 is CASSSVINMNTEAFF. The DNA of the CDR3 is TGTGCCAGCAGCTCCGTAATCAACATGAACACTGAAGCTTTCTTT.

This clone was detected only a few times. CDR3 sequence (DNA): TGCGCCAGCGCCCGCTCAGGGGACAGCAGATCGCCTGGGGCCAACGTCCTGACTTTC. Translated, it gives CASARSGDSRSPGANVLTF. V gene TRBV23-1 combines with J gene TRBJ2-6; 7 nucleotides match TRBD1. TRBV23-1 is annotated as an ORF whose role is uncertain. J gave up 2 bases and V 8 bases, and 18 bases lay outside the gene matches. This CDR3 comprises 19 residues.